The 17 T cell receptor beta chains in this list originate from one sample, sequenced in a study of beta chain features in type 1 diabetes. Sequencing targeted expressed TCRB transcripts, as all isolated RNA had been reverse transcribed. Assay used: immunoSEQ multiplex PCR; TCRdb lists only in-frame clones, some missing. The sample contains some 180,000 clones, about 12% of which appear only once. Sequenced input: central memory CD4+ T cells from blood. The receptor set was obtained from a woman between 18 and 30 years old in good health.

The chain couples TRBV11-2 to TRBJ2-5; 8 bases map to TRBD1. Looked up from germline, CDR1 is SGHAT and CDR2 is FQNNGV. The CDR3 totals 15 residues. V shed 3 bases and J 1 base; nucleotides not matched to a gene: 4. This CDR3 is CASSFGQGIQETQYF. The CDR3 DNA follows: TGTGCCAGCAGCTTCGGACAGGGCATCCAAGAGACCCAGTACTTC.

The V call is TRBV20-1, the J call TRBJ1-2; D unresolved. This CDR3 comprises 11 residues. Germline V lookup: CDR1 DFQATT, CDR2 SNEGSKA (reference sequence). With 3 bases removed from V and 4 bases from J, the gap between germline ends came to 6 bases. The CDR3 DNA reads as TGCAGTGCTAGTACGGTCTATGGCTACACCTTC. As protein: CSASTVYGYTF.

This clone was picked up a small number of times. CDR3 DNA sequence: TGCGCCAGGGGGCTGAGGGCTAGCGGGAGTTCGGCATACACAGATACGCAGTATTTT. Its protein product is CARGLRASGSSAYTDTQYF. The chain joins TRBV5-1 to TRBJ2-3; TRBD2 aligns across 10 bases. V trimming: 8 bases; J trimming: 2 bases; junction bases outside the gene matches: 20. The CDR3 runs 19 residues. Germline CDR1 is SGHRS and CDR2 is YFSETQ.

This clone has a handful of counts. The CDR3 DNA sequence: TGTGCCAGCAGCATCTCCCATACTAAGCGGGGCCCGGGCGAGCAGTTCTTC. Translation gives CASSISHTKRGPGEQFF. The chain employs TRBV7-6 and TRBJ2-1; the match to TRBD2 covers 7 bases. V shed 5 bases and J 10 bases; nucleotides not matched to a gene: 20. Germline V lookup: CDR1 SGHVS, CDR2 FNYEAQ. CDR3 length equals 17 residues.

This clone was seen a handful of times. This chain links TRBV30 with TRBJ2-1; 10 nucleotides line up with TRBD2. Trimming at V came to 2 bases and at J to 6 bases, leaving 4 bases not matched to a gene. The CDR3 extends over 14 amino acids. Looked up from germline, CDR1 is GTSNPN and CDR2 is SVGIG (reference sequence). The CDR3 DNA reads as TGTGCCTGGAGTCGTGGACTAGCGGTCAATGAGCAGTTCTTC. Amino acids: CAWSRGLAVNEQFF. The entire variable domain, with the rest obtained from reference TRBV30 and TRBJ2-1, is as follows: SQTIHQWPATLVQPVGSPLSLECTVEGTSNPNLYWYRQAAGRGLQLLFYSVGIGQISSEVPQNLSASRPQDRQFILSSKKLLLSDSGFYLCAWSRGLAVNEQFFGPGTRLTVL.

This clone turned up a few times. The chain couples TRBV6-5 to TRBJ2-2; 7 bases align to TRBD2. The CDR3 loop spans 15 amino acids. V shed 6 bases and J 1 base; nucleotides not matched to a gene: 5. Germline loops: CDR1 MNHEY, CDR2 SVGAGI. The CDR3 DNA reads TGTGCCAGCAGCTGGGAGGGGAGGAACACCGGGGAGCTGTTTTTT. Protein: CASSWEGRNTGELFF.

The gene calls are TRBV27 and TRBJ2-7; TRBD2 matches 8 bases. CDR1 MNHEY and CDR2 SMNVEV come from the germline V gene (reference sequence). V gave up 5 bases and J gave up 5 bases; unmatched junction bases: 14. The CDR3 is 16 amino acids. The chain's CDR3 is CASSPKGSGRRDEQYF. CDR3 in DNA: TGTGCCAGCAGTCCGAAAGGGAGCGGGAGAAGGGACGAGCAGTACTTC.

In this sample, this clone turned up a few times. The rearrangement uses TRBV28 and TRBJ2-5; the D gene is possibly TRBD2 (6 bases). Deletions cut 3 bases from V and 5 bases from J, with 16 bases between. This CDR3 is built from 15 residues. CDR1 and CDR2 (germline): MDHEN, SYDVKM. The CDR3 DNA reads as TGTGCCAGCAGTTTCCGGGACTTCCGGGGGGAGACCCAGTACTTC. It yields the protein CASSFRDFRGETQYF. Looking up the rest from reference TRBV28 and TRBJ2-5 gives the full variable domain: DVKVTQSSRYLVKRTGEKVFLECVQDMDHENMFWYRQDPGLGLRLIYFSYDVKMKEKGDIPEGYSVSREKKERFSLILESASTNQTSMYLCASSFRDFRGETQYFGPGTRLLVL.

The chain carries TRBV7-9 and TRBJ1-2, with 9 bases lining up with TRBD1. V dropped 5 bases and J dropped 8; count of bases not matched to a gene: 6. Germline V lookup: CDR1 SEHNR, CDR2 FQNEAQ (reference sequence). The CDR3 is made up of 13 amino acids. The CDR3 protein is CASSRDRDYGYTF. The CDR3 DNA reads TGTGCCAGCAGCCGGGACAGGGATTACGGCTACACCTTC.

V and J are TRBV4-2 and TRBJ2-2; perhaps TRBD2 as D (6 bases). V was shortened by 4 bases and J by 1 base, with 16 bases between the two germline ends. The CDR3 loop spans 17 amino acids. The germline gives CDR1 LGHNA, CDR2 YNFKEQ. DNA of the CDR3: TGTGCCAGCAGCCGAGGTACCGGGACTGAGAACACCGGGGAGCTGTTTTTT. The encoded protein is CASSRGTGTENTGELFF.

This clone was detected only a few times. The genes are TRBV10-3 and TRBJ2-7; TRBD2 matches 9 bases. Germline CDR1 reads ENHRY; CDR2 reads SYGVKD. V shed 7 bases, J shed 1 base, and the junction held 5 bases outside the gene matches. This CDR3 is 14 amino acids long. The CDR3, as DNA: TGTGCCATCACAGCTAGCGGGGATTCCTACGAGCAGTACTTC. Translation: CAITASGDSYEQYF.

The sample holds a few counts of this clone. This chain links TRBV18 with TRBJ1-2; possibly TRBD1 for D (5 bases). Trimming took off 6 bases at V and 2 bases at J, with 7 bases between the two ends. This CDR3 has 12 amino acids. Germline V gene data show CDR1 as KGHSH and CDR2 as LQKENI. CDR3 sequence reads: CASSAGNYGYTF. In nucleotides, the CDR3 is TGTGCCAGCTCGGCAGGGAACTATGGCTACACCTTC.

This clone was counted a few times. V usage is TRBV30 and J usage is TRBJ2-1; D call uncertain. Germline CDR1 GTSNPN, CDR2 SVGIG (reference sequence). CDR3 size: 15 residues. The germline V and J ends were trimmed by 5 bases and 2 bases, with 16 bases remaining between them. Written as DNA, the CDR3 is TGTGCCTGGGGATTACACCCGACTGCCTACAATGAGCAGTTCTTC. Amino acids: CAWGLHPTAYNEQFF.

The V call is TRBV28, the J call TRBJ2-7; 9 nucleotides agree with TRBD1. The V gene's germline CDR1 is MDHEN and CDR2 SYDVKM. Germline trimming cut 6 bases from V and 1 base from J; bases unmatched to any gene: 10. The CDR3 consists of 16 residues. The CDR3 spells CASSLNPGQGSYEQYF. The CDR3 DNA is TGTGCCAGCAGCCTAAATCCGGGACAGGGTTCCTACGAGCAGTACTTC.

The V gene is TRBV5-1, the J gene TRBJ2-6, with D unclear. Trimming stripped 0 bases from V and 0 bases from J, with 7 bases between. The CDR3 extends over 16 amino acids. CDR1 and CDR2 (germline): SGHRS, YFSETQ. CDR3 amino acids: CASSLAQFSGANVLTF. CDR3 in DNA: TGCGCCAGCAGCTTGGCCCAGTTCTCTGGGGCCAACGTCCTGACTTTC.

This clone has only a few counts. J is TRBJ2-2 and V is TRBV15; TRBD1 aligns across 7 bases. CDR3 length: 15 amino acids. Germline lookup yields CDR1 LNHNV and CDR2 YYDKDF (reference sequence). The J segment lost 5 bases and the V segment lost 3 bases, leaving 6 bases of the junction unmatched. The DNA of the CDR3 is TGTGCCACCAGCAGTCCTCAGGGGGTGACCGGGGAGCTGTTTTTT. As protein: CATSSPQGVTGELFF.

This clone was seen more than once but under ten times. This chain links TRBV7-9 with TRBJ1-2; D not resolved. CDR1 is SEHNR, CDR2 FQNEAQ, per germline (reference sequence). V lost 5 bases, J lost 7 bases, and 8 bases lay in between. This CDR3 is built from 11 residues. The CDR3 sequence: CASSRIGGYTF. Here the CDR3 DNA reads TGTGCCAGCAGCCGAATCGGTGGCTACACCTTC. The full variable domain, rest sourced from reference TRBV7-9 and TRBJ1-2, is DTGVSQNPRHKITKRGQNVTFRCDPISEHNRLYWYRQTLGQGPEFLTYFQNEAQLEKSRLLSDRFSAERPKGSFSTLEIQRTEQGDSAMYLCASSRIGGYTFGSGTRLTVV.